This TCR beta chain derives from a study of T cells in Graves' hyperthyroidism and ophthalmopathy. V was cut by 0 bases and J by 0 bases, with 6 bases left in between. This CDR3 region has 15 residues. From germline, CDR1 is MGHRA and CDR2 YSYEKL. Amplification targeted TCR beta CDR3 regions from RNA transcripts. Primed by the HTBI set, a first-round RT-PCR was run on the TCR CDR3. TCRdb reprocessed the multiplex PCR reads via MiXCR and lists one record per CDR3 protein. The table shows approximately 320,000 distinct CDR3 sequences, with over 15% occurring only once. Material: blood. The genes are TRBV4-1 and TRBJ1-5; D is ambiguous. This clonotype was obtained from a man under 40 with Graves' hyperthyroidism. DNA of the CDR3: TGCGCCAGCAGCCAAGACCCCTATAGCAATCAGCCCCAGCATTTT. It translates to CASSQDPYSNQPQHF.